The TCR beta chain under discussion was sequenced for a study of spatial heterogeneity in lung cancer. Turning to the study itself: The count of detected beta-chain sequences consistently exceeded that of alpha-chain sequences. The library had UMIs, and each TCR and UMI pair averaged more than ten raw reads.

TCR cDNA molecules were tagged individually, and each one carried a unique molecular identifier. TCRdb re-called the 5' RACE reads with MiXCR, one entry per CDR3 protein. This repertoire shows fewer than 45,000 distinct CDR3 sequences, around 7% found once; its top ten account for 43%. Time point in this sample: sample taken at primary tumor resection. Germline V gives CDR1 SGHTA, CDR2 FQGNSA. V lost 5 bases to trimming and J lost 2 bases, with 12 bases between them. There are 14 residues in the CDR3. This clonotype has at least ten counts. The TCR originated in a female donor with early-stage non-small cell lung cancer. The sample was PBMCs, taken at surgery. The chain joins TRBV7-2 to TRBJ2-5, with D perhaps TRBD2 (6 bases). In DNA form, the CDR3 reads TGTGCCAGCAGCCGGGACGCGGGGCAAGAGACCCAGTACTTC. This codes for CASSRDAGQETQYF.